The present T cell receptor (beta chain) was sequenced within a study of blood T cell repertoires in COVID-19 (dated by TCRdb to between 2020 and 2021). Background for the entire study: Collaborator samples came from the United States, Italy and Spain and covered acute and convalescent phases of COVID-19. The prospective study material was composed of cDNA or gDNA derived from T cells, B-cell-depleted T cells, or PBMCs. The samples were drawn from two sources: the first 160 participants of the ongoing ImmuneRACE study, and some 1,300 subjects contributed by 6 global collaborators. Subjects who had been exposed to COVID-19, were actively infected with it, or had recovered from it provided the deeply sampled blood TCRbeta repertoires that made up the dataset. A de-identified subject ID, COVID-19 status, age in years and sex were almost always included in the sample metadata. The repertoires were released in a freely available public database intended as a resource for research on the immune response to SARS-CoV-2. Where available, HLA class I and class II types were obtained from metadata supplied by the sample provider rather than from assay-based typing. The full study reports these points: The amount of clinical and demographic metadata varied by source and participant and was provided uncurated.

Counted from cysteine to phenylalanine, this CDR3 has 14 amino acids. The read is trimmed to its CDR3 DNA, 42 bases read in frame from base 1. V trim: 3 bases; J trim: 7 bases; unmatched bases: 4. CDR1 is given as SGDLS and CDR2 as YYNGEE, both from the germline V gene. TCRbeta CDR3 regions were amplified from genomic DNA using the immunoSEQ Assay, a bias-controlled multiplex PCR. The study's own analysis went as follows. The number of nucleated cells in each sample was estimated by amplification of reference gene primers within the assay. Sequence reads were collapsed and filtered to measure the absolute abundance of every unique TCRbeta CDR3 rearrangement. For each sample, productive Simpson clonality was calculated by taking the square root of Simpson's diversity index across productive rearrangements. TCRdb took this table from immuneACCESS and kept in-frame rearrangements with V and J called. Such tables lack part of the clones; where checked against another copy, unresolved V genes explain under half of the gap, and the rest is unexplained. The DNA was the basis for D and trimming; V, J and clone size are from that table. In all, the sample holds 75,000 to 80,000 clones, and around 88% of those were seen once. The ten top clones hold over 15% of the sample.

Collaborating institutions collected whole blood in K2EDTA tubes following their own protocols. For TCRbeta analysis, collaborators shipped samples in one of three forms: frozen whole blood, isolated PBMCs, or DNA extracted from either of those sample types. This clone turned up a few times. This receptor's antigen is unknown. Within one base of it there is no much larger clone, and no base qualities were kept. The clonotype was recovered from a human donor in a cohort sampled during active COVID-19. This receptor chain uses TRBV9 and TRBJ2-1; 10 nucleotides in the junction match TRBD2. Sequencing input: peripheral blood. The sequence in DNA is TGTGCCAGCAGCGGGGCTAGCGGGAGAAATGAGCAGTTCTTC. Its translation is CASSGASGRNEQFF.